These T cell receptor beta chains were read from a single sample in a study of blood T cell repertoires in COVID-19. Sequenced by immunoSEQ multiplex PCR; TCRdb stores in-frame clones only, minus some. In the table there are more than 100,000 clones, about four fifths of which are singletons. The sequenced sample was peripheral blood. Every receptor here comes from a man in his 60s with active or convalescent COVID-19. Each CDR3 is given with its conserved first and last residue. Fields, in order: V gene, clone size, J gene, D gene, CDR3 protein, CDR3 DNA. The D gene is left open where the match is weak. Not every row has a clone size; where given, it reads once, few, many or a size class.

TRBV19	NA	TRBJ2-7	NA	CASSIAPGVEQYF	TGTGCCAGTAGTATAGCCCCAGGGGTCGAGCAGTACTTC
TRBV9	once	TRBJ2-2	NA	CASSVEDGETGELFF	TGTGCCAGCAGCGTAGAAGATGGAGAGACCGGGGAGCTGTTTTTT
TRBV5-4	NA	TRBJ2-3	TRBD2	CASSSGLAGPSTDTQYF	TGTGCCAGCAGCTCGGGACTAGCGGGGCCTAGCACAGATACGCAGTATTTT
TRBV2	once	TRBJ1-1	NA	CASRVQSNTEAFF	TGTGCCAGCAGGGTGCAGTCGAACACTGAAGCTTTCTTT
TRBV11-2	NA	TRBJ2-1	NA	CASSLSGSVHEQFF	TGTGCCAGCAGCTTATCGGGTAGCGTACATGAGCAGTTCTTC
TRBV18	NA	TRBJ2-1	NA	CASSRDTHNEQFF	TGTGCCAGCTCACGGGACACTCACAATGAGCAGTTCTTC
TRBV5-1	NA	TRBJ2-2	TRBD2	CAGKTSGITGTGELFF	TGCGCCGGGAAGACTAGCGGCATAACGGGCACCGGGGAGCTGTTTTTT
TRBV6-4	NA	TRBJ2-7	NA	CASEAGNWEQYF	TGTGCCAGCGAGGCGGGGAATTGGGAGCAGTACTTC
TRBV6-6	once	TRBJ2-1	NA	CASIPTFGQNEQFF	TGTGCCAGCATTCCTACATTCGGACAAAATGAGCAGTTCTTC
TRBV19	NA	TRBJ2-3	NA	CASSIEGQDTQYF	TGTGCCAGTAGTATAGAGGGGCAAGATACGCAGTATTTT
TRBV29-1	NA	TRBJ1-6	NA	CSATEGSSYNSPLHF	TGCAGCGCTACGGAGGGGAGCTCCTATAATTCACCCCTCCACTTT
TRBV6-5	NA	TRBJ2-3	NA	CASSTRGTDTQYF	TGTGCCAGCAGTACCCGGGGCACAGATACGCAGTATTTT
TRBV11-2	NA	TRBJ2-3	NA	CASSHGTRYTDTQYF	TGTGCCAGCAGCCATGGCACTAGATACACAGATACGCAGTATTTT
TRBV6-5	NA	TRBJ2-6	NA	CASSPDFSGANVLTF	TGTGCCAGCAGTCCGGACTTCTCTGGGGCCAACGTCCTGACTTTC
TRBV7-9	NA	TRBJ1-1	NA	CASSSGADPSTQSSVAFF	TGTGCCAGCAGCTCCGGAGCCGACCCATCGACCCAATCCTCGGTAGCTTTCTTT
TRBV6-2/TRBV6-3	NA	TRBJ1-6	TRBD1	CASSSGTGSGNSPLHF	TGTGCCAGCAGTTCCGGGACAGGGTCTGGTAATTCACCCCTCCACTTT
TRBV19	NA	TRBJ1-2	TRBD1	CASSLDRGDYGYTF	TGTGCCAGTAGTCTGGACAGGGGTGACTATGGCTACACCTTC
TRBV5-1	NA	TRBJ2-3	NA	CASSTGDRIRPGADTQYF	TGCGCCAGCAGCACGGGGGACAGAATTCGGCCCGGGGCAGATACGCAGTATTTT
TRBV4-1	NA	TRBJ1-2	NA	CASSQDPRASGGYTF	TGCGCCAGCAGCCAAGATCCAAGGGCCTCGGGAGGCTACACCTTC
TRBV18	NA	TRBJ2-3	TRBD2	CASSLGTSGFTDTQYF	TGTGCCAGCTCCCTCGGGACTAGCGGATTCACAGATACGCAGTATTTT
TRBV7-6	few	TRBJ2-3	TRBD2	CASSSWTSGFADTQYF	TGTGCCAGCAGCTCCTGGACTAGCGGTTTTGCAGATACGCAGTATTTT
TRBV28	NA	TRBJ1-1	NA	CASRSPRTNTEAFF	TGTGCCAGCAGATCCCCCAGGACAAACACTGAAGCTTTCTTT
TRBV28	NA	TRBJ1-6	NA	CASSPAGVDSPLHF	TGTGCCAGCAGTCCCGCGGGGGTGGATTCACCCCTCCACTTT
TRBV4-2	many	TRBJ2-1	TRBD2	CASSQKGLAGGLGEQFF	TGTGCCAGCAGCCAAAAGGGACTAGCGGGAGGATTGGGTGAGCAGTTCTTC
TRBV7-9	once	TRBJ2-7	TRBD1	CASSLGTGGHEQYF	TGTGCCAGCAGCTTAGGGACAGGGGGCCACGAGCAGTACTTC
TRBV6-5	NA	TRBJ1-3	NA	CASRPTVSGNTIYF	TGTGCCAGCAGGCCGACAGTCTCTGGAAACACCATATATTTT
TRBV11-3	NA	TRBJ2-3	TRBD2	CASSLRAGDGLGDTQYF	TGTGCCAGCAGCCTCCGGGCCGGCGACGGACTAGGAGATACGCAGTATTTT
TRBV19	NA	TRBJ2-2	NA	CASSTRGGTGELFF	TGTGCCAGTAGTACAAGGGGGGGTACCGGGGAGCTGTTTTTT
TRBV4-3	NA	TRBJ1-1	NA	CASSQEGGNTEAFF	TGCGCCAGCAGCCAAGAGGGAGGGAACACTGAAGCTTTCTTT
TRBV27	few	TRBJ1-2	NA	CASAIRGSGYTF	TGTGCCAGCGCTATAAGAGGCAGCGGCTACACCTTC
TRBV6-2/TRBV6-3	NA	TRBJ2-5	NA	CASSQGVQGTQYF	TGTGCCAGCAGCCAAGGGGTTCAGGGGACCCAGTACTTC
TRBV21-1	NA	TRBJ2-3	NA	CASTGTITDTQYF	TGTGCCAGCACCGGGACAATCACAGATACGCAGTATTTT
TRBV27	NA	TRBJ2-2	TRBD2	CASRLLGLVDPGELFF	TGTGCCAGCAGACTGCTAGGACTAGTAGATCCCGGGGAGCTGTTTTTT
TRBV18	NA	TRBJ1-2	TRBD1	CASSPEGATNGYTF	TGTGCCAGCTCACCCGAGGGGGCGACGAATGGCTACACCTTC
TRBV18	NA	TRBJ2-7	NA	CASSPRRADEQYF	TGTGCCAGCTCACCCAGGAGGGCGGACGAGCAGTACTTC
TRBV5-4	NA	TRBJ2-1	TRBD2	CASSFSGTSVLYNEQFF	TGTGCCAGCAGCTTTTCCGGGACTAGCGTTTTGTACAATGAGCAGTTCTTC